This record looks at one T cell receptor beta chain sequence and its context. V gave up 0 bases and J gave up 1 base, with 9 bases separating them. Germline CDR1 reads SGHRS; CDR2 reads YFSETQ. CDR3 size: 15 residues. The data stem from a study of blood T cell repertoires in COVID-19. Overall study context: Whether acute or convalescent, the COVID-19 samples came from the United States, Italy and Spain.

TCRdb keeps only in-frame clones here, not all; method: immunoSEQ multiplex PCR. The sample lists 130,000 to 150,000 clones, roughly 89% seen once, with 3.5% to 5.5% in the top ten. The sequence was obtained from a woman aged 40-49 years with acute or convalescent COVID-19. Sequenced: peripheral blood. The V gene is TRBV5-1, the J gene TRBJ2-3; D may be TRBD1 (6 bases). The CDR3 coding sequence is TGCGCCAGCAGCTTGGACAGGGTGGGCACAGATACGCAGTATTTT. Encoded protein: CASSLDRVGTDTQYF.